Each of the 8 T cell receptor beta chains below was sequenced from the same sample in a study of T cells after posttransplantation cyclophosphamide. Busulfan-fludarabine conditioning, marrow transplant, and cyclophosphamide on days +3 and +4 were administered. Produced via immunoSEQ multiplex PCR; TCRdb's table is partial and in-frame only. The sample lists fewer than 12,000 clones, approximately 80% occurring once. The specimen comprised PBMCs, sampled after allogeneic stem cell transplant with posttransplant cyclophosphamide. The origin of the receptors is a female patient aged 50-59 years who received an allogeneic stem cell transplant from a related donor, was CMV-positive, and had no GVHD. The graft donor may be the source of some T cells.

The chain links TRBV11-2 to TRBJ2-2; D may be TRBD2 (7 bases). This CDR3 has 17 amino acids. Germline V CDR1 and CDR2: SGHAT, FQNNGV. The V gene lost 1 base and the J gene lost 7 bases, with 19 bases spanning the gap. This chain's CDR3 is CASSLVEGGRKDGELFF. The CDR3 DNA sequence: TGTGCCAGCAGCTTAGTTGAGGGGGGGCGCAAAGACGGGGAGCTGTTTTTT.

This clone was detected only a few times. The rearrangement joins TRBV19 to TRBJ2-5; TRBD2 agrees at 9 bases. With V trimmed by 3 bases and J by 5 bases, 4 bases remained unmatched. CDR1 and CDR2 (germline): LNHDA, SQIVND (reference sequence). CDR3 size: 14 residues. CDR3 DNA sequence: TGTGCCAGTAGTATCGGGACTAGCTTCGAGACCCAGTACTTC. It specifies CASSIGTSFETQYF.

This chain links TRBV7-9 with TRBJ1-1; D gene ambiguous. Between the trimmed V and J ends, which lost 4 bases and 3 bases, there was a span of 9 bases. The CDR3 spans 13 residues. In germline, CDR1 is SEHNR, CDR2 FQNEAQ (reference sequence). DNA for the CDR3: TGTGCCAGCAGCTGGCAAGAGGACACTGAAGCTTTCTTT. Amino acids: CASSWQEDTEAFF.

This chain joins TRBV9 and TRBJ1-4; TRBD1 is a possible D gene (5 bases). The CDR3 totals 14 residues. Germline V gives CDR1 SGDLS, CDR2 YYNGEE. V lost 4 bases, J lost 6 bases, and 13 bases lay in between. CDR3 sequence (DNA): TGTGCCAGCAGCTCACAGGCTGGGGATGAAAAACTGTTTTTT. This codes for CASSSQAGDEKLFF.

The V and J genes are TRBV15 and TRBJ2-2; tentatively, D is TRBD2 (5 bases). V shed 0 bases and J shed 3 bases, with 8 bases lying between them. This CDR3 comprises 15 residues. The V gene's germline CDR1 is LNHNV and CDR2 YYDKDF (reference sequence). The CDR3 is CATSRDLGDTGELFF. CDR3 sequence (DNA): TGTGCCACCAGCAGAGATTTGGGAGACACCGGGGAGCTGTTTTTT.

The CDR3 spells CASSYGHTAGGNTIYF. CDR3 in DNA: TGTGCCAGCAGTTACGGTCACACAGCGGGTGGAAACACCATATATTTT. The chain uses TRBV6-6 and TRBJ1-3, with D hard to call. The germline V and J ends were trimmed by 2 bases and 3 bases, with 14 bases remaining between them. This CDR3 is built from 16 residues. Germline V CDR1 and CDR2: MNHNY, SVGAGI (reference sequence).

The rearrangement links TRBV7-9 to TRBJ1-2; 9 bases match TRBD1. CDR1 is SEHNR and CDR2 is FQNEAQ in the germline V gene (reference sequence). The CDR3 sequence is 14 residues long. After removal of 6 bases from V and 8 bases from J, the junction contained 10 bases not matched to a gene. CDR3 in DNA: TGTGCCAGCAGTACCCGACAGGGGGTTTTCGGCTACACCTTC. Its protein product is CASSTRQGVFGYTF.

This clone was seen only once. The rearrangement uses TRBV5-6 and TRBJ2-3, with D possibly TRBD2 on 6 matching bases. Trimming pared 3 bases from V and 5 bases from J, leaving 13 bases between. CDR1 is SGHDT, CDR2 YYEEEE, per germline. CDR3 length: 14 amino acids. This CDR3 reads CASSSTGTQDTQYF. DNA for the CDR3: TGTGCCAGCAGCTCAACCGGGACTCAAGATACGCAGTATTTT.